This T cell receptor beta chain was captured in a study of T cell clonotyping in hematopoietic cell transplantation. CDR1 and CDR2 (germline): ENHRY, SYGVKD. This CDR3 has 16 residues. Trimming left V 0 bases short and J 3 bases short, with 14 bases between. The table came from immunoSEQ multiplex PCR; TCRdb's copy has only in-frame clones and leaves some out. Of some 27,000 clones listed, more than 65% are singletons. As to time point: recipient sample about 28 days before transplant, after cytoreduction. Specimen: peripheral blood mononuclear cells, collected before stem cell transplant. The sequence derives from a man aged 35 to 55 with acute myeloid leukemia. Some clones in this sample may be carry-over from other donors' samples. The V and J genes are TRBV10-3 and TRBJ1-2; weak D call: TRBD1 (6 bases). The CDR3 DNA reads as TGTGCCATCAGTGAGTCGGGGTGGGGGCGCGACTATGGCTACACCTTC. Amino acids: CAISESGWGRDYGYTF.